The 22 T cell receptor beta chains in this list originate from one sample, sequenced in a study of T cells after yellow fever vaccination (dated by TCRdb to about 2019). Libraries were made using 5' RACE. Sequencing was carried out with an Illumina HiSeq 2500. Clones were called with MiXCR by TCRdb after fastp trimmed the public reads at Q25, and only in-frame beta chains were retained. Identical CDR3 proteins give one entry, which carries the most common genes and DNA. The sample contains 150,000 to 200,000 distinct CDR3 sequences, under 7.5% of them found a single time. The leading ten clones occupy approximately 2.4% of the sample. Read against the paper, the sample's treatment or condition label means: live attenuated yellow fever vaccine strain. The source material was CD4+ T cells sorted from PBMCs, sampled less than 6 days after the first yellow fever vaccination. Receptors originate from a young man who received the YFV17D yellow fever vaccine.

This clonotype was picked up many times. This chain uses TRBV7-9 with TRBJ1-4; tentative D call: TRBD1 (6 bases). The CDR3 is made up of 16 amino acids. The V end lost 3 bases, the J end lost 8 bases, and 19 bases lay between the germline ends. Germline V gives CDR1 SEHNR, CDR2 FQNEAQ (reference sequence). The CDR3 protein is CASSFNRQVNWEKLFF. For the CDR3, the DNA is TGTGCCAGCAGCTTCAATAGACAGGTTAACTGGGAAAAACTGTTTTTT.

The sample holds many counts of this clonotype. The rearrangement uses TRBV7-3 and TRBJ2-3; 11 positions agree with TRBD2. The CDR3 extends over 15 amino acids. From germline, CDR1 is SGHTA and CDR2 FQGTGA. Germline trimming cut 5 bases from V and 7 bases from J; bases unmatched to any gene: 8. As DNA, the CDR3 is TGTGCCAGCAGCCGGGGACTAGCGGTGACGAATACGCAGTATTTT. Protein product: CASSRGLAVTNTQYF.

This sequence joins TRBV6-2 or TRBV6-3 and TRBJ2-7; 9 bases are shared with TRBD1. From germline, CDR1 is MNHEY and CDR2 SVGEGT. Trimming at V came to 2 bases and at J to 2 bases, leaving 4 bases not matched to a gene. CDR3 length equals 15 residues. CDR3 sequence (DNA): TGTGCCAGCAGTTACGACGGGACAGGGACCTACGAGCAGTACTTC. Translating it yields CASSYDGTGTYEQYF.

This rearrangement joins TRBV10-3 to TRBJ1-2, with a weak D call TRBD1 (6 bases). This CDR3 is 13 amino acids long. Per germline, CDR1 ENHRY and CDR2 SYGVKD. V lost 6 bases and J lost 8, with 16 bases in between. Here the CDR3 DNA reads TGTGCCATCAGAGGGGACAACCTAAGAGGCTACACCTTC. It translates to CAIRGDNLRGYTF.

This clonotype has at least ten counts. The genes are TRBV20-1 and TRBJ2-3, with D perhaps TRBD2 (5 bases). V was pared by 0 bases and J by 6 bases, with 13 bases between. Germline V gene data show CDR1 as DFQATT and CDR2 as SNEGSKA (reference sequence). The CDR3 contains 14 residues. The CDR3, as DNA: TGCAGTGCTAGAGATTGGCTAGCCGCGGATACGCAGTATTTT. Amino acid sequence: CSARDWLAADTQYF.

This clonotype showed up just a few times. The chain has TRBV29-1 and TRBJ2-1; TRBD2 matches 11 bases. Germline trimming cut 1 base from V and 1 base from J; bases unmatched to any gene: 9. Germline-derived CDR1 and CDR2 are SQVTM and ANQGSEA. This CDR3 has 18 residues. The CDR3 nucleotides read TGCAGCGTTGAAGGGAAGGCTAGCGGGGGGCTATCCTACAATGAGCAGTTCTTC. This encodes CSVEGKASGGLSYNEQFF.

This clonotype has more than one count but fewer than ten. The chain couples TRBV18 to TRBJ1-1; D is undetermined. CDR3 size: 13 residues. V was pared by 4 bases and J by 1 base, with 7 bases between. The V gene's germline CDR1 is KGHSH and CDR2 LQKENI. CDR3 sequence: CASSQTENTEAFF. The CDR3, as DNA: TGTGCCAGCTCACAAACAGAGAACACTGAAGCTTTCTTT.

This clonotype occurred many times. CDR3 coding DNA: TGCGCCAGCAGCTTCTCCCAGCGGGGGGACGGAGATACGCAGTATTTT. Translated, it gives CASSFSQRGDGDTQYF. The V and J genes are TRBV5-1 and TRBJ2-3; 9 bases agree with TRBD2. This CDR3 is built from 16 residues. The V gene's germline CDR1 is SGHRS and CDR2 YFSETQ. Unmatched junction bases numbered 9, after V lost 2 bases and J lost 5 bases.

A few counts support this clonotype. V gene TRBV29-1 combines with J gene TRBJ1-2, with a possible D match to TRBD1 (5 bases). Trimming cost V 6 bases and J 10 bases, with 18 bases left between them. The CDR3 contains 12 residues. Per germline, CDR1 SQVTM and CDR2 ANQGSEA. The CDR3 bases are TGCAGCGTGGGTCTTGGGGCAGGCCCCTACACCTTC. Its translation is CSVGLGAGPYTF.

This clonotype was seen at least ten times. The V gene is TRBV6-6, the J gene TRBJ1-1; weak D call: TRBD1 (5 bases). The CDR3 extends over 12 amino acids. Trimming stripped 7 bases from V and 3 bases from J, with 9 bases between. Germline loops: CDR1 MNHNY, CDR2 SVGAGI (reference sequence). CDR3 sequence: CASTQGYTEAFF. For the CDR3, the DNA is TGTGCCAGCACCCAGGGATACACTGAAGCTTTCTTT.

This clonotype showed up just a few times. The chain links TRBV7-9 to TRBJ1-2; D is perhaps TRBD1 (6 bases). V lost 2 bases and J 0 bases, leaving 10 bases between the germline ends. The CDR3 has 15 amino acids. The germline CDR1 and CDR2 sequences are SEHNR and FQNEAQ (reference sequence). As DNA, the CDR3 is TGTGCCAGCAGCTTATTGGACAGCTCTAACTATGGCTACACCTTC. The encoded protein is CASSLLDSSNYGYTF.

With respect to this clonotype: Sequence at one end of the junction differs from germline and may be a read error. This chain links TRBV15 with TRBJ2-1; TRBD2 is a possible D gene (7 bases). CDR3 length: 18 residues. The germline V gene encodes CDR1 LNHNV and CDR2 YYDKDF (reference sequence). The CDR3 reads CSTSSPLSGGLGKNEQFF. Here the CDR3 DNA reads TGTTCCACCAGCTCCCCCCTCTCGGGGGGCCTTGGGAAGAATGAGCAGTTCTTC.

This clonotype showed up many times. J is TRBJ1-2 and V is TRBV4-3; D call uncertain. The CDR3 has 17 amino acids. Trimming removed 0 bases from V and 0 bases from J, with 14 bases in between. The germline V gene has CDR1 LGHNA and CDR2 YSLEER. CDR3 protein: CASSQDMPRKANYGYTF. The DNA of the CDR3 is TGCGCCAGCAGCCAAGATATGCCACGAAAGGCTAACTATGGCTACACCTTC.

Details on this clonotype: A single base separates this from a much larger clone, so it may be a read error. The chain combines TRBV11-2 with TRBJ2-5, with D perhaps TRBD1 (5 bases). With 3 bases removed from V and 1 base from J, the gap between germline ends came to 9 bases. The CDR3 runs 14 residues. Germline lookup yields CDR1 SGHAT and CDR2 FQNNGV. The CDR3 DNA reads TGTGCCAGCAGCTTCCTCAGGGTCCAAGAGACCCAGTACTTC. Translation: CASSFLRVQETQYF.

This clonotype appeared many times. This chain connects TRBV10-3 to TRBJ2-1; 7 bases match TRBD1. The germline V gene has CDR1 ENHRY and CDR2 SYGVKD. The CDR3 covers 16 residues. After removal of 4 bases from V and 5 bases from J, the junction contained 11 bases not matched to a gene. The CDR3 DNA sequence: TGTGCCATCAGTGGGGGGTTCGGGACAGACGACAATGAGCAGTTCTTC. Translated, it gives CAISGGFGTDDNEQFF.

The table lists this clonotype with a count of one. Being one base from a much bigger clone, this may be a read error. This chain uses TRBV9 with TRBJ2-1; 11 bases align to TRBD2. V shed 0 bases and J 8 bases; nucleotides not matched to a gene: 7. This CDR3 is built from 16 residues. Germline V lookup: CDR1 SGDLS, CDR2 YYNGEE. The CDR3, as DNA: TGTGCCAGCAGCGTAGGGGTAGCGGGGGGGCCAGATGAGCAGTTCTTC. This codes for CASSVGVAGGPDEQFF.

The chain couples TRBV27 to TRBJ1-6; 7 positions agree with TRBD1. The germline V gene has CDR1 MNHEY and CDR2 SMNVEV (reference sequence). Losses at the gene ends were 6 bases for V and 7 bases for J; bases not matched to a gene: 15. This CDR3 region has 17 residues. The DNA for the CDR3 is TGTGCCAGCAGCGTGAAACAGGGGTTGGGGTCCAATTCACCCCTCCACTTT. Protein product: CASSVKQGLGSNSPLHF.

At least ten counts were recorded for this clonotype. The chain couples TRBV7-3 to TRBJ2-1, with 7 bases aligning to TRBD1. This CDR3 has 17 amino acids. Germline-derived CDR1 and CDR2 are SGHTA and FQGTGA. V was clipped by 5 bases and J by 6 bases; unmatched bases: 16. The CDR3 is CASSDKIAGQARNEQFF. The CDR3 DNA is TGTGCCAGCAGCGATAAGATAGCAGGACAGGCGCGCAATGAGCAGTTCTTC.

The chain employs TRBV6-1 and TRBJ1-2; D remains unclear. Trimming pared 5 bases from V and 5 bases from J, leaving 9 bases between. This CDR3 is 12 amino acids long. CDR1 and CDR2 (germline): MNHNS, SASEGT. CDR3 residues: CASSTAIYGYTF. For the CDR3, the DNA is TGTGCCAGCAGTACAGCGATTTATGGCTACACCTTC.

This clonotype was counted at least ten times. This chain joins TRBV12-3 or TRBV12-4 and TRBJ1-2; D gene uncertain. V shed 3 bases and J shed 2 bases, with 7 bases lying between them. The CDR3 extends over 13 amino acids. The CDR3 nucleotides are TGTGCCAGCAGTTTTCAAGGGAACTATGGCTACACCTTC. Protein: CASSFQGNYGYTF.

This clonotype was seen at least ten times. CDR3 coding DNA: TGCAGTGCCAGAGACAGGGGGCGAGGCTCCTACGAGCAGTACGTC. Protein sequence: CSARDRGRGSYEQYV. The chain is built from TRBV20-1 and TRBJ2-7; 10 bases line up with TRBD1. This CDR3 is 15 amino acids long. Germline V gene lookup returns CDR1 DFQATT and CDR2 SNEGSKA (reference sequence).

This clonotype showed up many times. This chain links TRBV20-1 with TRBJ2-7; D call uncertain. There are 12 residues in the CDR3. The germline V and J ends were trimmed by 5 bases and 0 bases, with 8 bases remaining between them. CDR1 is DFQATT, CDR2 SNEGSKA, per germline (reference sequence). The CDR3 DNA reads TGCAGTGCTTCGAGAAGCTCCTACGAGCAGTACGTC. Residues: CSASRSSYEQYV.